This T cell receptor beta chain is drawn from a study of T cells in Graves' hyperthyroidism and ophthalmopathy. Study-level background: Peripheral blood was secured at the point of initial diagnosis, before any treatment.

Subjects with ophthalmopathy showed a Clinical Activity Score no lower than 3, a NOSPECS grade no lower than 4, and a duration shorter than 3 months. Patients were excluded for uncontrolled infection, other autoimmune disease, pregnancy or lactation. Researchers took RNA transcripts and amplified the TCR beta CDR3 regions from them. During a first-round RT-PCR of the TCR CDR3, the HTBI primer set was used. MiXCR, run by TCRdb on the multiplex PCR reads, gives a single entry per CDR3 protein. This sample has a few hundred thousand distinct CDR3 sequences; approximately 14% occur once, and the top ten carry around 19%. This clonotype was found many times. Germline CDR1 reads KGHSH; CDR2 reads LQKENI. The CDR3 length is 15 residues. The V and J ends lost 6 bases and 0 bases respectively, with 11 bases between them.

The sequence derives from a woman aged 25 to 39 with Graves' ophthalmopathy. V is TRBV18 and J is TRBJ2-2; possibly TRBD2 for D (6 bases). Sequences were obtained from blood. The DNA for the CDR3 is TGTGCCAGCTCGACCGGGACTCCGAACACCGGGGAGCTGTTTTTT. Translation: CASSTGTPNTGELFF. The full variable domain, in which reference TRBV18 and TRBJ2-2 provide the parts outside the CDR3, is NAGVMQNPRHLVRRRGQEARLRCSPMKGHSHVYWYRQLPEEGLKFMVYLQKENIIDESGMPKERFSAEFPKEGPSILRIQQVVRGDSAAYFCASSTGTPNTGELFFGEGSRLTVL.